This T cell receptor beta chain was identified in a study of CD8+ T cells in alopecia areata. The trim removed 0 bases at V and 4 bases at J, leaving 8 bases unmatched. The germline V gene encodes CDR1 LGHNA and CDR2 YSLEER. The CDR3 is 16 residues long. Following RNA extraction, reverse transcription yielded cDNA that acted as the sequencing template. Using immunoSEQ multiplex PCR, the repertoire was profiled, and TCRdb retains in-frame clones only, with some absent. Seen here are 70,000 or so clones, 50% to 75% observed once, and the top ten hold around a sixth. The receptor was derived from a human donor with alopecia areata. The specimen comprised CD8+ T cells sorted from blood, sampled at week 0. The chain carries TRBV4-3 and TRBJ2-5; 7 bases fit TRBD2. The CDR3 DNA reads TGCGCCAGCAGCCAAGATCTCGGGGGGTATTTAGAGACCCAGTACTTC. It encodes CASSQDLGGYLETQYF.